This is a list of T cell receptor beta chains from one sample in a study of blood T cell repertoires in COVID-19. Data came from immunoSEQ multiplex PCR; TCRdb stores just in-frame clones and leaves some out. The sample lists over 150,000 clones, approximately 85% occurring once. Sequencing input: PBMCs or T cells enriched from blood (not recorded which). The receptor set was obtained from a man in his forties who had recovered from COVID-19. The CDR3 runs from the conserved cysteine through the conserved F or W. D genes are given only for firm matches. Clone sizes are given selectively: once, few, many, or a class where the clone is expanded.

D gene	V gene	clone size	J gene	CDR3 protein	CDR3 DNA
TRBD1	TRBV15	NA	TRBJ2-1	CATSRGDRLKQFF	TGTGCCACCAGCAGAGGGGACAGGCTAAAGCAGTTCTTC
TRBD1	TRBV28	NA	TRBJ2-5	CASSLVPGQQETQYF	TGTGCCAGCAGTTTAGTTCCGGGACAGCAAGAGACCCAGTACTTC
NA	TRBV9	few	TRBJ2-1	CASSVWSGPSRGEQFF	TGTGCCAGCAGCGTATGGAGCGGGCCGTCTCGAGGGGAGCAGTTCTTC
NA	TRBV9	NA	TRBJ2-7	CASSLSGTSTYEQYF	TGTGCCAGCTCTCTTTCCGGGACTTCAACCTACGAGCAGTACTTC
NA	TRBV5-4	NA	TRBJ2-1	CASSLYGSRNEQFF	TGTGCCAGCAGCTTGTACGGGAGCCGGAATGAGCAGTTCTTC
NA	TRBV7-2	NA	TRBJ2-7	CASSLLRAGANEQYF	TGTGCCAGCAGCTTACTCCGGGCGGGGGCAAATGAGCAGTACTTC
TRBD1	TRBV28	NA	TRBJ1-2	CASSWTGTHGYTF	TGTGCCAGCAGCTGGACAGGGACACATGGCTACACCTTC
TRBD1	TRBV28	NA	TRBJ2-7	CASSSQGQLVGYEQYF	TGTGCCAGCAGTTCCCAGGGACAGCTTGTGGGGTACGAGCAGTACTTC
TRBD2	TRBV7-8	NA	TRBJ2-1	CASSSGTRVVEQFF	TGTGCCAGCAGCTCCGGGACTAGGGTCGTCGAGCAGTTCTTC
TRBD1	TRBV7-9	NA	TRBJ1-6	CASSSPGTGGSPLHF	TGTGCCAGCAGTTCTCCCGGGACAGGGGGATCACCCCTCCACTTT
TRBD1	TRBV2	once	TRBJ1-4	CASRDRATNEKLFF	TGTGCCAGCAGGGACAGGGCTACTAATGAAAAACTGTTTTTT
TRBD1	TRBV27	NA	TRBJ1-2	CASSLGTGPAYGYTF	TGTGCCAGCAGTTTAGGGACAGGGCCCGCCTATGGCTACACCTTC
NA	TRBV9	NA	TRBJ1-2	CASSPGQFFYGYTF	TGTGCCAGCAGCCCCGGACAGTTCTTCTATGGCTACACCTTC
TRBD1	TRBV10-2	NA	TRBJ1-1	CASGSGGTEAFF	TGCGCCAGCGGGTCAGGGGGAACTGAAGCTTTCTTT
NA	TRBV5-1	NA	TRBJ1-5	CASRRQGIVNEPQHF	TGCGCCAGCAGACGGCAGGGAATAGTTAACGAGCCCCAGCATTTT
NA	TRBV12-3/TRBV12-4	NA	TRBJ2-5	CASTISPGTQYF	TGTGCCAGCACTATTAGCCCTGGGACCCAGTACTTC
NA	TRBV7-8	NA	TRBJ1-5	CASSPRGQSDQPQHF	TGTGCCAGCAGCCCGAGGGGACAATCGGATCAGCCCCAGCATTTT
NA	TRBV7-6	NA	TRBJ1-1	CASSAGVMNTEAFF	TGTGCCAGCAGCGCAGGGGTGATGAACACTGAAGCTTTCTTT
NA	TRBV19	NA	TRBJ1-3	CASSNKGLTGNTIYF	TGTGCCAGTAGTAATAAGGGACTTACTGGAAACACCATATATTTT
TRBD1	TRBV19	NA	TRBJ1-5	CASSMGQGQNSNQPQHF	TGTGCCAGTAGTATGGGACAGGGTCAAAATAGCAATCAGCCCCAGCATTTT
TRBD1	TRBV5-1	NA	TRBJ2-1	CASSLPDRAHEQFF	TGCGCCAGCAGCTTGCCGGACAGGGCCCATGAGCAGTTCTTC
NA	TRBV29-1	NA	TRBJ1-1	CSVSTLALLRGTTEAFF	TGCAGCGTTTCCACCTTAGCACTATTAAGGGGGACCACTGAAGCTTTCTTT
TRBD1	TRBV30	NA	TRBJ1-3	CAWSRQGAGTIYF	TGTGCCTGGAGCCGACAGGGAGCCGGGACCATATATTTT
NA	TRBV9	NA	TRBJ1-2	CASSPGVHGYTF	TGTGCCAGCAGCCCAGGGGTTCATGGCTACACCTTC
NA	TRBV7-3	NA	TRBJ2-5	CASSLSGSQETQYF	TGTGCCAGCAGCTTAAGCGGCAGCCAAGAGACCCAGTACTTC
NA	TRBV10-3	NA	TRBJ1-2	CAISVETYGYTF	TGTGCCATCAGTGTCGAGACTTATGGCTACACCTTC
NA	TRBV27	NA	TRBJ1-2	CASSKRTDSPYGYTF	TGTGCCAGCAGTAAACGGACAGATTCTCCTTATGGCTACACCTTC
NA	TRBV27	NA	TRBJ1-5	CASSAAGGGANQPQHF	TGTGCCAGCAGTGCTGCGGGGGGAGGGGCCAATCAGCCCCAGCATTTT
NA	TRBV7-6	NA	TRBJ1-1	CASSLRRGEAFF	TGTGCCAGCAGCCTCCGGAGGGGTGAAGCTTTCTTT
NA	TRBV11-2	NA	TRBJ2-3	CASSPGTLEKSYF	TGTGCCAGCAGCCCTGGTACACTAGAGAAGTCGTATTTT
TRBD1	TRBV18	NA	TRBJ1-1	CASSPLVQGASMNTEAFF	TGTGCCAGCTCACCTCTTGTACAGGGGGCCTCCATGAACACTGAAGCTTTCTTT
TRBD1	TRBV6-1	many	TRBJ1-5	CASSETGGPNQPQHF	TGTGCCAGCAGTGAGACAGGGGGACCAAATCAGCCCCAGCATTTT
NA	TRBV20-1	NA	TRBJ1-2	CSASLVSRGNYGYTF	TGCAGTGCTAGTCTGGTCTCACGGGGGAACTATGGCTACACCTTC
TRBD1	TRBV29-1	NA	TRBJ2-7	CSVPGQGLYEQYF	TGCAGCGTCCCGGGACAGGGTCTCTACGAGCAGTACTTC
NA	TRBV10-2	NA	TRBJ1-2	CASSPTEGGYTF	TGCGCCAGCAGCCCAACAGAAGGCGGCTACACCTTC
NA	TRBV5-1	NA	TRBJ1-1	CASSPLVAGSNTEAFF	TGCGCCAGCAGTCCATTGGTTGCAGGCTCGAACACTGAAGCTTTCTTT
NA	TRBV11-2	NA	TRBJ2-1	CASSYGGGLNNEQFF	TGTGCCAGCAGTTATGGGGGCGGGCTCAACAATGAGCAGTTCTTC
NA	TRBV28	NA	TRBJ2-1	CASSLLAGKEQFF	TGTGCCAGCAGTTTACTGGCAGGGAAGGAGCAGTTCTTC
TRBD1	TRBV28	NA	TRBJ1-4	CASSQTGGNEKLFF	TGTGCCAGCAGTCAGACAGGGGGGAATGAAAAACTGTTTTTT
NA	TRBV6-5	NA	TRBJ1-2	CASSYPQGSGYTF	TGTGCCAGCAGTTACCCGCAGGGTTCTGGCTACACCTTC
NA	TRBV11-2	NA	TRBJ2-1	CASSLDIQDYNEQFF	TGTGCCAGCAGCTTAGATATCCAGGACTACAATGAGCAGTTCTTC
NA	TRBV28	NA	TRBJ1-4	CASSLRKGILPNEKLFF	TGTGCCAGCAGTTTAAGAAAGGGGATACTTCCTAATGAAAAACTGTTTTTT
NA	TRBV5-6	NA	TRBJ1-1	CASFLGRLMNTEAFF	TGTGCCAGCTTTTTAGGAAGACTCATGAACACTGAAGCTTTCTTT
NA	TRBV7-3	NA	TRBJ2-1	CASSPDSYNEQFF	TGTGCCAGCAGCCCGGACAGTTACAATGAGCAGTTCTTC
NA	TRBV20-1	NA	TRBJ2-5	CSAFGETQYF	TGCAGTGCTTTCGGAGAGACCCAGTACTTC
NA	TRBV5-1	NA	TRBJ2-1	CASIRPPNNEQFF	TGCGCCAGCATCAGGCCACCTAACAATGAGCAGTTCTTC
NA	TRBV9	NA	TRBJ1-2	CASSGVAVGYGYTF	TGTGCCAGCAGCGGCGTGGCGGTGGGCTATGGCTACACCTTC
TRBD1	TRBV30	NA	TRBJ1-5	CAWGTGGLNQPQHF	TGTGCCTGGGGGACAGGGGGATTAAATCAGCCCCAGCATTTT
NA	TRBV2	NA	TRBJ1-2	CASSPQGWDGYTF	TGTGCCAGCAGCCCACAGGGCTGGGATGGCTACACCTTC
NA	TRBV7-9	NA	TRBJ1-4	CASSLNPDRKLFF	TGTGCCAGCAGCTTAAACCCGGACAGAAAACTGTTTTTT
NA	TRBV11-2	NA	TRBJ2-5	CASSLPGLLETQYF	TGTGCCAGCAGCTTACCGGGACTGCTCGAGACCCAGTACTTC
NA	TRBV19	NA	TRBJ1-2	CASSYHRDGYTF	TGTGCCAGTAGTTATCACAGGGATGGCTACACCTTC